A single sample gave rise to the 12 T cell receptor beta chains below, sequenced in a study of breast tumors, draining lymph nodes, adjacent tissues. The lymph nodes were axillary draining lymph nodes from breast cancer patients. Via MiXCR, TCRdb re-called the multiplex PCR reads, giving one row per CDR3 protein. In the table there are about 180,000 distinct CDR3 sequences, 30% to 35% of which are singletons. Material for sequencing was axillary lymph node tissue. Receptors were obtained from a female donor with breast cancer. Some clones in this sample may be carry-over from other donors' samples.

This clonotype was seen repeatedly, ten times or more. The V call is TRBV20-1, the J call TRBJ2-5; D call uncertain. In germline, CDR1 is DFQATT, CDR2 SNEGSKA (reference sequence). The CDR3 covers 16 residues. Deletions cut 2 bases from V and 0 bases from J, with 16 bases between. Here the CDR3 reads CSARPPTRTDQETQYF. CDR3 nucleotide sequence: TGCAGTGCTAGACCCCCCACCCGAACTGACCAAGAGACCCAGTACTTC.

Concerning this clonotype: A read error may explain this, as a much larger clone is one base away. This chain links TRBV6-5 with TRBJ2-7; D unresolved. Germline CDR1 is MNHEY and CDR2 is SVGAGI. The CDR3 runs 14 residues. Trimming left V 5 bases short and J 4 bases short, with 15 bases between. The CDR3: CASSPSGRLYEQYF. In nucleotides, the CDR3 is TGTGCCAGCAGTCCATCTGGGCGTCTTTACGAGCAGTACTTC.

The sample holds many counts of this clonotype. V gene TRBV5-1 combines with J gene TRBJ1-1, with D perhaps matching TRBD1 (5 bases). The ends were cut back, 5 bases at V and 1 base at J, with 12 bases in the middle. Looked up from germline, CDR1 is SGHRS and CDR2 is YFSETQ. The CDR3 length is 14 residues. The CDR3 reads CASSDQGKNTEAFF. CDR3 nucleotide sequence: TGCGCCAGCAGTGACCAGGGTAAGAACACTGAAGCTTTCTTT. Complete variable domain (other parts from reference TRBV5-1 and TRBJ1-1): KAGVTQTPRYLIKTRGQQVTLSCSPISGHRSVSWYQQTPGQGLQFLFEYFSETQRNKGNFPGRFSGRQFSNSRSEMNVSTLELGDSALYLCASSDQGKNTEAFFGQGTRLTVV.

This clonotype has at least ten counts. This rearrangement joins TRBV20-1 to TRBJ2-5; D is perhaps TRBD1 or TRBD2 (5 bases each). Germline CDR1 DFQATT, CDR2 SNEGSKA (reference sequence). V dropped 0 bases and J dropped 7 bases, with 21 bases sitting between them. The length of the CDR3 is 16 residues. CDR3 amino acids: CSARENSLGDWGTQYF. CDR3 nucleotides: TGCAGTGCTAGAGAAAATTCTTTGGGGGATTGGGGGACCCAGTACTTC.

This clonotype was recorded a few times. A much larger clone is a single base away; this may be a read error. The chain has TRBV11-3 and TRBJ2-1; D remains ambiguous. Germline lookup yields CDR1 SGHNT and CDR2 YENEEA. This CDR3 comprises 11 residues. CDR3 sequence: CASSQYNEPFF. The CDR3 region has the DNA TGTGCCAGCAGCCAATACAATGAGCCGTTCTTC.

Only a few counts were recorded for this clonotype. The chain links TRBV2 to TRBJ2-3, with TRBD1 matching 10 bases. J gave up 3 bases and V 4 bases, and 4 bases lay outside the gene matches. This CDR3 contains 15 residues. Germline V gene lookup returns CDR1 SNHLY and CDR2 FYNNEI. The CDR3 DNA reads TGTGCCAGCAGTGCCGGACAGGGGGAAACAGATACGCAGTATTTT. Translated, it gives CASSAGQGETDTQYF.

This clonotype showed up many times. The chain links TRBV18 to TRBJ2-5; 7 positions agree with TRBD1. Germline CDR1 is KGHSH and CDR2 is LQKENI. This CDR3 region has 13 residues. Trimming at V came to 6 bases and at J to 2 bases, leaving 3 bases not matched to a gene. CDR3 nucleotides: TGTGCCAGCTCGCTGGGACAGCAAGAGACCCAGTACTTC. It codes for CASSLGQQETQYF.

This clonotype was detected only a few times. V usage is TRBV12-3 or TRBV12-4 and J usage is TRBJ2-1; D is possibly TRBD1 (5 bases). This CDR3 comprises 15 residues. Trimming left V 7 bases short and J 0 bases short, with 13 bases between. The CDR3, as DNA: TGTGCCAGCACCCCCCAGGGAATCTCCTACAATGAGCAGTTCTTC. It encodes CASTPQGISYNEQFF.

The V and J genes are TRBV6-6 and TRBJ1-1; TRBD1 agrees at 11 bases. V lost 6 bases, J lost 5 bases, and 11 bases stayed unmatched. From germline, CDR1 is MNHNY and CDR2 SVGAGI (reference sequence). CDR3 length equals 16 residues. The CDR3 spells CASSPGQGAWGTEAFF. CDR3 in DNA: TGTGCCAGCAGCCCAGGACAGGGGGCCTGGGGGACTGAAGCTTTCTTT.

This clonotype was seen repeatedly, ten times or more. V and J are TRBV19 and TRBJ1-5; TRBD1 might be the D (5 bases). This CDR3 is 16 amino acids long. Germline loops: CDR1 LNHDA, CDR2 SQIVND (reference sequence). V was shortened by 5 bases and J by 3 bases, with 17 bases between the two germline ends. The CDR3 DNA reads as TGTGCCAGTAGTCTGGGGTCAGGGTTGGACAATCAGCCCCAGCATTTT. This sequence encodes CASSLGSGLDNQPQHF.

V gene TRBV7-9 combines with J gene TRBJ1-2; D is ambiguous. The V end was cut by 5 bases, the J end by 0 bases, with 13 bases between. This CDR3 comprises 15 residues. From germline, CDR1 is SEHNR and CDR2 FQNEAQ (reference sequence). The CDR3 nucleotides read TGTGCCAGCAGCCCCGTCGGCGGGACTAACTATGGCTACACCTTC. Encoded protein: CASSPVGGTNYGYTF.

The gene calls are TRBV20-1 and TRBJ1-4, with 9 bases matching TRBD1. With V trimmed by 5 bases and J by 8 bases, 6 bases remained unmatched. The V gene's germline CDR1 is DFQATT and CDR2 SNEGSKA (reference sequence). CDR3 size: 13 residues. This CDR3 is CSAGDRAREKLFF. DNA for the CDR3: TGCAGTGCTGGGGACAGGGCGAGGGAAAAACTGTTTTTT.